The 22 T cell receptor beta chains below were found in one sample sequenced in a study of blood T cell repertoires in COVID-19. The protocol was immunoSEQ multiplex PCR, while the TCRdb copy is restricted to in-frame clones and leaves out a portion. Of more than 200,000 clones listed, 80% are singletons. Sequencing was carried out using PBMCs or T cells enriched from blood (not recorded which). These receptors were obtained from a woman aged 40 to 55 with acute COVID-19.

This rearrangement joins TRBV19 to TRBJ2-2; D is possibly TRBD1 (5 bases). CDR3 length: 14 amino acids. V lost 7 bases and J lost 2, with 11 bases in between. CDR1 LNHDA and CDR2 SQIVND come from the germline V gene (reference sequence). The CDR3, as DNA: TGTGCCAGTAAGCCAGGGTACAACACCGGGGAGCTGTTTTTT. Protein sequence: CASKPGYNTGELFF.

The chain uses TRBV4-2 and TRBJ1-3; tentatively, D is TRBD1 (6 bases). Germline CDR1 reads LGHNA; CDR2 reads YNFKEQ. CDR3 length equals 15 residues. V lost 2 bases and J 4 bases, leaving 12 bases between the germline ends. The CDR3 region has the DNA TGTGCCAGCAGCCAATTACAGGGACCCGGAAACACCATATATTTT. This sequence encodes CASSQLQGPGNTIYF.

The rearrangement uses TRBV7-2 and TRBJ1-2; maybe TRBD1 (5 bases). The CDR3 has 16 amino acids. CDR1 and CDR2 from the germline V gene are SGHTA and FQGNSA. V dropped 2 bases and J dropped 3 bases, with 16 bases sitting between them. In DNA, the CDR3 is TGTGCCAGCAGCTTAACCGCGACAGCAAACTACTATGGCTACACCTTC. Translated: CASSLTATANYYGYTF.

This clone was detected once. This chain connects TRBV28 to TRBJ1-4; 9 bases match TRBD1. V dropped 8 bases and J dropped 8; count of bases not matched to a gene: 12. Germline V gene sequence: CDR1 MDHEN, CDR2 SYDVKM. The CDR3 is made up of 15 amino acids. DNA for the CDR3: TGTGCCAGCCTACTGGCGGGACAGGGCCCAGAAAAACTGTTTTTT. Translation gives CASLLAGQGPEKLFF. The whole variable domain, remainder taken from reference TRBV28 and TRBJ1-4, is DVKVTQSSRYLVKRTGEKVFLECVQDMDHENMFWYRQDPGLGLRLIYFSYDVKMKEKGDIPEGYSVSREKKERFSLILESASTNQTSMYLCASLLAGQGPEKLFFGSGTQLSVL.

This chain links TRBV2 with TRBJ2-5; 8 positions match TRBD1. V was clipped by 4 bases and J by 5 bases; unmatched bases: 0. Germline V gives CDR1 SNHLY, CDR2 FYNNEI. CDR3 length: 12 residues. This CDR3 reads CASSGTGETQYF. The DNA for the CDR3 is TGTGCCAGCAGTGGGACAGGGGAGACCCAGTACTTC.

This sequence joins TRBV27 and TRBJ2-7; TRBD1 aligns across 8 bases. Losses at the gene ends were 6 bases for V and 3 bases for J; bases not matched to a gene: 4. Germline assignment: CDR1 MNHEY and CDR2 SMNVEV (reference sequence). CDR3 length: 13 residues. The CDR3 reads CASRRGTGYEQYF. CDR3 sequence (DNA): TGTGCCAGCAGACGGGGGACAGGCTACGAGCAGTACTTC.

The chain links TRBV7-4 to TRBJ2-7, with TRBD1 as a possible D gene (6 bases). The CDR3 is made up of 14 amino acids. V gave up 5 bases and J gave up 2 bases, with 13 bases separating them. CDR1 is SGHVT, CDR2 SQSDAQ, per germline. In DNA form, the CDR3 reads TGTGCCAGCAGCCCTCGGGACACCGCCTACGAGCAGTACTTC. It codes for CASSPRDTAYEQYF. The entire variable domain, with the rest obtained from reference TRBV7-4 and TRBJ2-7, is as follows: GAGVSQSPRYKVAKRGRDVALRCDSISGHVTLYWYRQTLGQGSEVLTYSQSDAQRDKSGRPSGRFSAERPERSVSTLKIQRTEQGDSAVYLCASSPRDTAYEQYFGPGTRLTVT.

This chain connects TRBV11-2 to TRBJ2-2, with 8 bases aligning to TRBD2. This CDR3 is 15 amino acids long. Unmatched junction bases numbered 5, after V lost 3 bases and J lost 5 bases. Germline loops: CDR1 SGHAT, CDR2 FQNNGV. This chain's CDR3 is CASSFSTSGTGELFF. The CDR3 nucleotides read TGTGCCAGCAGCTTCTCCACTAGCGGAACCGGGGAGCTGTTTTTT.

The genes are TRBV5-1 and TRBJ2-3; 8 positions agree with TRBD1. Germline lookup yields CDR1 SGHRS and CDR2 YFSETQ. CDR3 length: 15 residues. Unmatched junction bases numbered 5, after V lost 3 bases and J lost 2 bases. The CDR3 sequence: CASSSGTGITDTQYF. CDR3 in DNA: TGCGCCAGCAGCTCTGGGACAGGCATCACAGATACGCAGTATTTT.

This clone was seen a single time. V gene TRBV18 combines with J gene TRBJ1-5; D gene uncertain. Trimming left V 4 bases short and J 1 base short, with 14 bases between. CDR1 and CDR2 (germline): KGHSH, LQKENI. The CDR3 sequence is 16 residues long. CDR3 bases: TGTGCCAGCTCACGGTCGACTGGAGAGAGCAATCAGCCCCAGCATTTT. As protein: CASSRSTGESNQPQHF. Full variable domain (remainder filled in from reference TRBV18 and TRBJ1-5): NAGVMQNPRHLVRRRGQEARLRCSPMKGHSHVYWYRQLPEEGLKFMVYLQKENIIDESGMPKERFSAEFPKEGPSILRIQQVVRGDSAAYFCASSRSTGESNQPQHFGDGTRLSIL.

The gene calls are TRBV11-2 and TRBJ2-5; no reliable D call. There are 13 residues in the CDR3. From germline, CDR1 is SGHAT and CDR2 FQNNGV. V was trimmed by 1 base and J by 5 bases, leaving 8 bases between them. The CDR3 spells CASSLGFRETQYF. The CDR3 nucleotides are TGTGCCAGCAGCTTAGGGTTCCGGGAGACCCAGTACTTC.

J is TRBJ1-6 and V is TRBV9; D perhaps matches TRBD1 (6 bases). This CDR3 has 14 amino acids. V was clipped by 4 bases and J by 8 bases, with 13 bases between them. The germline V gene has CDR1 SGDLS and CDR2 YYNGEE. The CDR3 DNA reads as TGTGCCAGCAGCCTGGGCGGGGGCCATTCACCCCTCCACTTT. This codes for CASSLGGGHSPLHF.

The gene calls are TRBV18 and TRBJ1-6; D call uncertain. The CDR3 is 14 amino acids. Trimming cost V 4 bases and J 7 bases, with 11 bases left between them. The V gene's germline CDR1 is KGHSH and CDR2 LQKENI. The CDR3 DNA reads as TGTGCCAGCTCACGTCGGGTGGAAAATTCACCCCTCCACTTT. This translates into CASSRRVENSPLHF.

V and J are TRBV14 and TRBJ2-5; 9 positions agree with TRBD1. After removal of 3 bases from V and 5 bases from J, the junction contained 7 bases not matched to a gene. Germline CDR1 reads SGHDN; CDR2 reads FVKESK. This CDR3 region has 15 residues. Here the CDR3 reads CASSQRQGVGETQYF. DNA for the CDR3: TGTGCCAGCAGCCAGCGACAGGGGGTAGGGGAGACCCAGTACTTC.

The chain employs TRBV29-1 and TRBJ1-1; a weak D match, TRBD1 (5 bases). Germline-derived CDR1 and CDR2 are SQVTM and ANQGSEA. V lost 6 bases to trimming and J lost 7 bases, with 12 bases between them. The CDR3 consists of 11 residues. CDR3 bases: TGCAGCGTGGGCGCGGGGGGTGAAGCTTTCTTT. Its translation: CSVGAGGEAFF.

This clone occurred a few times. This chain connects TRBV11-2 to TRBJ2-6, with 10 bases lining up with TRBD1. Germline V gives CDR1 SGHAT, CDR2 FQNNGV. The CDR3 loop spans 14 amino acids. The J segment lost 12 bases and the V segment lost 3 bases, leaving 5 bases of the junction unmatched. The CDR3 reads CASSLGQGSLVLTF. The DNA for the CDR3 is TGTGCCAGCAGCTTGGGACAGGGGAGTCTCGTCCTGACTTTC.

The chain carries TRBV6-5 and TRBJ1-6, with 9 bases aligning to TRBD1. With 2 bases clipped from V and 5 bases from J, the junction kept 4 bases outside the gene matches. CDR1 is MNHEY, CDR2 SVGAGI, per germline. The CDR3 spans 16 residues. The chain's CDR3 is CASSYRTGDDNSPLHF. DNA of the CDR3: TGTGCCAGCAGTTACCGGACAGGGGATGATAATTCACCCCTCCACTTT.

The rearrangement uses TRBV12-3 or TRBV12-4 and TRBJ1-4; D is possibly TRBD1 (5 bases). Trimming took 6 bases from V and 7 from J, leaving 12 bases between them. The CDR3 runs 13 residues. CDR3 region: CASSPGVGEKLFF. The CDR3 region has the DNA TGTGCCAGCAGCCCGGGGGTGGGTGAAAAACTGTTTTTT.

This chain links TRBV5-5 with TRBJ2-1; D might be TRBD2 (5 bases). Trimming took 5 bases from V and 0 from J, leaving 12 bases between them. Germline lookup yields CDR1 SGHKS and CDR2 YYEKEE (reference sequence). The CDR3 consists of 15 residues. In nucleotides, the CDR3 is TGTGCCAGCAGACTAGGGTCGAGCTCCTACAATGAGCAGTTCTTC. This codes for CASRLGSSSYNEQFF.

V and J are TRBV9 and TRBJ1-1; D unresolved. V lost 3 bases to trimming and J lost 3 bases, with 9 bases between them. Germline values: CDR1 SGDLS, CDR2 YYNGEE. The CDR3 has 13 residues. As DNA, the CDR3 is TGTGCCAGCAGCGCCCTTGAGTACACTGAAGCTTTCTTT. It codes for CASSALEYTEAFF.

The rearrangement uses TRBV9 and TRBJ2-2; D is possibly TRBD2 (6 bases). The CDR3 spans 17 residues. CDR1 and CDR2 (germline): SGDLS, YYNGEE. V was trimmed by 0 bases and J by 3 bases, leaving 15 bases between them. Here the CDR3 reads CASSVDPPSEYTGELFF. The CDR3 nucleotides read TGTGCCAGCAGCGTAGACCCTCCTAGCGAGTACACCGGGGAGCTGTTTTTT.

The rearrangement links TRBV4-1 to TRBJ2-7, with D unresolved. Germline V lookup: CDR1 MGHRA, CDR2 YSYEKL. V was cut by 0 bases and J by 6 bases, with 18 bases left in between. This CDR3 has 16 residues. DNA of the CDR3: TGCGCCAGCAGCCAAGATCCGGCACCTCGGAGCTCCGAGCAGTACTTC. It encodes CASSQDPAPRSSEQYF.